This record concerns one T cell receptor beta chain sequence. The antigen remains unidentified. The sample contains more than one DNA sequence encoding this CDR3. This entry is derived from a study of radiotherapy plus CTLA-4 blockade in lung cancer. Broader study findings: In blood, tumor-derived TCR clones expanded after radiotherapy plus ipilimumab.

The table came from immunoSEQ multiplex PCR; TCRdb's copy has only in-frame clones and leaves some out. The table records 95,000 to 150,000 clones, more than 80% of them present only once. The source material was peripheral blood, sampled from a patient treated with radiotherapy plus ipilimumab. This clonotype originated in a human donor with non-small cell lung cancer that progressed on radiotherapy plus ipilimumab.

This CDR3 reads CASSLAGTMNTEAFF. The DNA of the CDR3 is TGCGCCAGCAGCTTGGCCGGAACCATGAACACTGAAGCTTTCTTT. The chain links TRBV5-1 to TRBJ1-1; D is undetermined. The germline V gene has CDR1 SGHRS and CDR2 YFSETQ. V was clipped by 0 bases and J by 0 bases, with 9 bases between them. The CDR3 has 15 amino acids.